A selection of T cell receptor beta chains follows, all from one sample in a study of molecular identifiers for immune sequencing clone quantification. TCRdb analysed the PCR reads with MiXCR anew, one entry per CDR3 protein. The sample consists of about 510,000 distinct CDR3 sequences, under 30% of them appearing once. Material for sequencing was naive CD8+ T cells from blood, with Jurkat cell RNA spiked in. Receptor source: a human donor in good health. Some libraries in this study had Jurkat cell RNA spiked in. Both conserved end residues are part of each CDR3. The D gene is left open where the match is weak. Some rows mark clone size as missing; the rest say once, few, many or name a class of expanded clone.

J gene: TRBJ2-3
clone size: -
V gene: TRBV27
D gene: -
CDR3 protein: CASAPRWGAHSQYF
CDR3 DNA: TGTGCCAGCGCCCCTCGCTGGGGGGCCCACTCGCAGTATTTT

J gene: TRBJ2-1
clone size: -
V gene: TRBV2
D gene: -
CDR3 protein: CASSRGRWDDEQFF
CDR3 DNA: TGTGCCAGCAGTCGGGGCCGGTGGGACGATGAGCAGTTCTTC

J gene: TRBJ1-2
clone size: few
V gene: TRBV11-2
D gene: -
CDR3 protein: CASSLDSLSRYTF
CDR3 DNA: TGTGCCAGCAGCTTAGACAGTCTATCGCGCTACACCTTC

J gene: TRBJ2-2
clone size: -
V gene: TRBV20-1
D gene: -
CDR3 protein: CSAPDRIRGNTGKLFF
CDR3 DNA: TGCAGTGCTCCTGACAGGATTCGGGGGAACACCGGGAAGCTGTTTTTT

J gene: TRBJ2-3
clone size: few
V gene: TRBV20-1
D gene: TRBD2
CDR3 protein: CSARGGTSGPADTQYF
CDR3 DNA: TGCAGTGCTAGAGGGGGGACTAGCGGACCAGCAGATACGCAGTATTTT

J gene: TRBJ2-5
clone size: -
V gene: TRBV30
D gene: -
CDR3 protein: CAWSTGETQYF
CDR3 DNA: TGTGCCTGGAGTACGGGGGAGACCCAGTACTTC

J gene: TRBJ1-2
clone size: -
V gene: TRBV19
D gene: -
CDR3 protein: CASSDDHGYTF
CDR3 DNA: TGTGCCAGCTCGGACGATCATGGCTACACCTTC

J gene: TRBJ2-5
clone size: many
V gene: TRBV6-5
D gene: TRBD2
CDR3 protein: CASSYSVSSGGRETQYF
CDR3 DNA: TGTGCCAGCAGTTACTCTGTCTCTAGCGGGGGAAGAGAGACCCAGTACTTC

J gene: TRBJ1-1
clone size: many
V gene: TRBV5-5
D gene: -
CDR3 protein: CASSLARNTEAFF
CDR3 DNA: TGTGCCAGCAGCTTAGCCCGGAACACTGAAGCTTTCTTT

J gene: TRBJ1-2
clone size: few
V gene: TRBV27
D gene: -
CDR3 protein: CASSLLGSGGGGYTF
CDR3 DNA: TGTGCCAGCAGTTTATTAGGGTCCGGGGGGGGCGGCTACACCTTC

J gene: TRBJ1-2
clone size: few
V gene: TRBV4-2
D gene: -
CDR3 protein: CASSHLSGETNYGYTF
CDR3 DNA: TGTGCCAGCAGCCATTTGTCGGGAGAGACTAACTATGGCTACACCTTC

J gene: TRBJ2-7
clone size: -
V gene: TRBV2
D gene: TRBD2
CDR3 protein: CASSEGGLAGPPSYEQYF
CDR3 DNA: TGTGCCAGCAGTGAAGGGGGACTAGCGGGACCTCCCTCCTACGAGCAGTACTTC

J gene: TRBJ2-3
clone size: many
V gene: TRBV29-1
D gene: TRBD2
CDR3 protein: CSVASSGRGMDTQYF
CDR3 DNA: TGCAGCGTTGCTTCTAGCGGGAGGGGCATGGATACGCAGTATTTT

J gene: TRBJ2-7
clone size: few
V gene: TRBV10-3
D gene: -
CDR3 protein: CAIREPSGQRAVEQYF
CDR3 DNA: TGTGCCATCAGAGAACCCTCGGGCCAGCGGGCTGTCGAGCAGTACTTC

J gene: TRBJ2-1
clone size: -
V gene: TRBV18
D gene: TRBD1
CDR3 protein: CASSPGTGQSDNEQFF
CDR3 DNA: TGTGCCAGCTCACCAGGGACAGGGCAATCTGACAATGAGCAGTTCTTC

J gene: TRBJ2-7
clone size: -
V gene: TRBV20-1
D gene: TRBD1
CDR3 protein: CSASAGTGGFYEQYF
CDR3 DNA: TGCAGTGCTAGTGCCGGGACAGGGGGATTCTACGAGCAGTACTTC

J gene: TRBJ2-3
clone size: many
V gene: TRBV18
D gene: -
CDR3 protein: CASSPRTYSTDTQYF
CDR3 DNA: TGTGCCAGCTCACCAAGAACTTATAGCACAGATACGCAGTATTTT

J gene: TRBJ1-1
clone size: -
V gene: TRBV7-9
D gene: TRBD1
CDR3 protein: CASSSAGTGRTFF
CDR3 DNA: TGTGCCAGCAGCTCCGCCGGGACAGGGAGGACTTTCTTT

J gene: TRBJ2-7
clone size: few
V gene: TRBV5-1
D gene: -
CDR3 protein: CASSLGQARISYEQYF
CDR3 DNA: TGCGCCAGCAGCTTGGGGCAGGCAAGGATCTCCTACGAGCAGTACTTC

J gene: TRBJ2-3
clone size: many
V gene: TRBV7-2
D gene: -
CDR3 protein: CASSLVATSTDTQYF
CDR3 DNA: TGTGCCAGCAGCTTAGTGGCTACTAGCACAGATACGCAGTATTTT

J gene: TRBJ1-5
clone size: -
V gene: TRBV12-3/TRBV12-4
D gene: -
CDR3 protein: CASSPSYRSNQPQHF
CDR3 DNA: TGTGCCAGTAGCCCCTCATACAGGAGCAATCAGCCCCAGCATTTT

J gene: TRBJ2-7
clone size: few
V gene: TRBV10-3
D gene: -
CDR3 protein: CAISEFDTYEQYF
CDR3 DNA: TGTGCCATCAGTGAATTTGACACCTACGAGCAGTACTTC

J gene: TRBJ2-3
clone size: many
V gene: TRBV28
D gene: TRBD2
CDR3 protein: CASTAGGGTQYF
CDR3 DNA: TGTGCCAGCACAGCGGGGGGCGGTACGCAGTATTTT

J gene: TRBJ2-4
clone size: few
V gene: TRBV11-2
D gene: -
CDR3 protein: CASSSFLAKNIQYF
CDR3 DNA: TGTGCCAGCAGCTCTTTCCTAGCCAAAAACATTCAGTACTTC

J gene: TRBJ2-2
clone size: many
V gene: TRBV19
D gene: TRBD2
CDR3 protein: CASSPAGGGTGELFF
CDR3 DNA: TGTGCCAGTAGCCCGGCGGGAGGAGGTACCGGGGAGCTGTTTTTT

J gene: TRBJ1-4
clone size: many
V gene: TRBV7-8
D gene: -
CDR3 protein: CASSPSSGTSNEKLFF
CDR3 DNA: TGTGCCAGCAGCCCTTCTTCAGGGACAAGTAATGAAAAACTGTTTTTT

J gene: TRBJ2-5
clone size: few
V gene: TRBV25-1
D gene: -
CDR3 protein: CASSELGRQETQYF
CDR3 DNA: TGTGCCAGCAGTGAATTAGGAAGGCAAGAGACCCAGTACTTC

J gene: TRBJ1-2
clone size: -
V gene: TRBV2
D gene: -
CDR3 protein: CASSPVGYTF
CDR3 DNA: TGTGCCAGCAGTCCTGTAGGCTACACCTTC

J gene: TRBJ1-3
clone size: -
V gene: TRBV4-1
D gene: -
CDR3 protein: CASSQLSPGPGDTIYF
CDR3 DNA: TGCGCCAGCAGCCAACTATCTCCGGGACCCGGGGACACCATATATTTT

J gene: TRBJ2-3
clone size: -
V gene: TRBV6-2/TRBV6-3
D gene: TRBD1
CDR3 protein: CASRSGQVDNTDTQYF
CDR3 DNA: TGTGCCAGCAGGTCAGGACAGGTGGATAACACAGATACGCAGTATTTT

J gene: TRBJ1-1
clone size: -
V gene: TRBV21-1
D gene: -
CDR3 protein: CASSKASKGQGAAVAFF
CDR3 DNA: TGTGCCAGCAGCAAAGCGAGTAAGGGACAGGGGGCCGCTGTAGCTTTCTTT

J gene: TRBJ2-3
clone size: few
V gene: TRBV7-6
D gene: -
CDR3 protein: CASSLAVGILTDTQYF
CDR3 DNA: TGTGCCAGCAGCTTAGCGGTCGGGATCCTTACAGATACGCAGTATTTT

J gene: TRBJ2-1
clone size: few
V gene: TRBV28
D gene: -
CDR3 protein: CASKDGTPPYNEQFF
CDR3 DNA: TGTGCCAGCAAGGACGGGACCCCCCCCTACAATGAGCAGTTCTTC

J gene: TRBJ2-3
clone size: -
V gene: TRBV12-2
D gene: -
CDR3 protein: CASHLSPPVADTQYF
CDR3 DNA: TGTGCAAGCCACCTTTCGCCCCCGGTCGCAGATACGCAGTATTTT

J gene: TRBJ1-2
clone size: few
V gene: TRBV6-6
D gene: TRBD1
CDR3 protein: CASSYTGTGLANYGYTF
CDR3 DNA: TGTGCCAGCAGTTACACAGGGACAGGACTAGCTAACTATGGCTACACCTTC

J gene: TRBJ2-7
clone size: many
V gene: TRBV4-2
D gene: -
CDR3 protein: CASSPDLYEQYF
CDR3 DNA: TGTGCCAGCAGCCCAGACTTGTACGAGCAGTACTTC

J gene: TRBJ1-1
clone size: -
V gene: TRBV6-5
D gene: -
CDR3 protein: CASSGLRGERVEAFF
CDR3 DNA: TGTGCCAGCAGTGGCCTTCGAGGCGAGAGGGTTGAAGCTTTCTTT

J gene: TRBJ2-7
clone size: many
V gene: TRBV4-2
D gene: TRBD2
CDR3 protein: CASSTTSGGTYEQYF
CDR3 DNA: TGTGCCAGCAGCACCACTAGCGGGGGAACCTACGAGCAGTACTTC

J gene: TRBJ1-1
clone size: many
V gene: TRBV7-3
D gene: -
CDR3 protein: CASSPWDGQNTEAFF
CDR3 DNA: TGTGCCAGCAGCCCCTGGGACGGACAAAACACTGAAGCTTTCTTT

J gene: TRBJ1-6
clone size: -
V gene: TRBV4-2
D gene: -
CDR3 protein: CASSQAGVVLHF
CDR3 DNA: TGTGCCAGCAGCCAGGCCGGAGTTGTCCTCCACTTT

J gene: TRBJ2-7
clone size: -
V gene: TRBV27
D gene: -
CDR3 protein: CASRRYFLEGHYEQYF
CDR3 DNA: TGTGCCAGCAGACGTTACTTCCTGGAGGGACACTACGAGCAGTACTTC

J gene: TRBJ1-1
clone size: many
V gene: TRBV2
D gene: -
CDR3 protein: CASSEVGAGEYTEAFF
CDR3 DNA: TGTGCCAGCAGCGAAGTTGGGGCTGGCGAGTACACTGAAGCTTTCTTT

J gene: TRBJ2-3
clone size: few
V gene: TRBV4-3
D gene: -
CDR3 protein: CASSQDLDNTDTQYF
CDR3 DNA: TGCGCCAGCAGCCAAGATTTAGACAACACAGATACGCAGTATTTT